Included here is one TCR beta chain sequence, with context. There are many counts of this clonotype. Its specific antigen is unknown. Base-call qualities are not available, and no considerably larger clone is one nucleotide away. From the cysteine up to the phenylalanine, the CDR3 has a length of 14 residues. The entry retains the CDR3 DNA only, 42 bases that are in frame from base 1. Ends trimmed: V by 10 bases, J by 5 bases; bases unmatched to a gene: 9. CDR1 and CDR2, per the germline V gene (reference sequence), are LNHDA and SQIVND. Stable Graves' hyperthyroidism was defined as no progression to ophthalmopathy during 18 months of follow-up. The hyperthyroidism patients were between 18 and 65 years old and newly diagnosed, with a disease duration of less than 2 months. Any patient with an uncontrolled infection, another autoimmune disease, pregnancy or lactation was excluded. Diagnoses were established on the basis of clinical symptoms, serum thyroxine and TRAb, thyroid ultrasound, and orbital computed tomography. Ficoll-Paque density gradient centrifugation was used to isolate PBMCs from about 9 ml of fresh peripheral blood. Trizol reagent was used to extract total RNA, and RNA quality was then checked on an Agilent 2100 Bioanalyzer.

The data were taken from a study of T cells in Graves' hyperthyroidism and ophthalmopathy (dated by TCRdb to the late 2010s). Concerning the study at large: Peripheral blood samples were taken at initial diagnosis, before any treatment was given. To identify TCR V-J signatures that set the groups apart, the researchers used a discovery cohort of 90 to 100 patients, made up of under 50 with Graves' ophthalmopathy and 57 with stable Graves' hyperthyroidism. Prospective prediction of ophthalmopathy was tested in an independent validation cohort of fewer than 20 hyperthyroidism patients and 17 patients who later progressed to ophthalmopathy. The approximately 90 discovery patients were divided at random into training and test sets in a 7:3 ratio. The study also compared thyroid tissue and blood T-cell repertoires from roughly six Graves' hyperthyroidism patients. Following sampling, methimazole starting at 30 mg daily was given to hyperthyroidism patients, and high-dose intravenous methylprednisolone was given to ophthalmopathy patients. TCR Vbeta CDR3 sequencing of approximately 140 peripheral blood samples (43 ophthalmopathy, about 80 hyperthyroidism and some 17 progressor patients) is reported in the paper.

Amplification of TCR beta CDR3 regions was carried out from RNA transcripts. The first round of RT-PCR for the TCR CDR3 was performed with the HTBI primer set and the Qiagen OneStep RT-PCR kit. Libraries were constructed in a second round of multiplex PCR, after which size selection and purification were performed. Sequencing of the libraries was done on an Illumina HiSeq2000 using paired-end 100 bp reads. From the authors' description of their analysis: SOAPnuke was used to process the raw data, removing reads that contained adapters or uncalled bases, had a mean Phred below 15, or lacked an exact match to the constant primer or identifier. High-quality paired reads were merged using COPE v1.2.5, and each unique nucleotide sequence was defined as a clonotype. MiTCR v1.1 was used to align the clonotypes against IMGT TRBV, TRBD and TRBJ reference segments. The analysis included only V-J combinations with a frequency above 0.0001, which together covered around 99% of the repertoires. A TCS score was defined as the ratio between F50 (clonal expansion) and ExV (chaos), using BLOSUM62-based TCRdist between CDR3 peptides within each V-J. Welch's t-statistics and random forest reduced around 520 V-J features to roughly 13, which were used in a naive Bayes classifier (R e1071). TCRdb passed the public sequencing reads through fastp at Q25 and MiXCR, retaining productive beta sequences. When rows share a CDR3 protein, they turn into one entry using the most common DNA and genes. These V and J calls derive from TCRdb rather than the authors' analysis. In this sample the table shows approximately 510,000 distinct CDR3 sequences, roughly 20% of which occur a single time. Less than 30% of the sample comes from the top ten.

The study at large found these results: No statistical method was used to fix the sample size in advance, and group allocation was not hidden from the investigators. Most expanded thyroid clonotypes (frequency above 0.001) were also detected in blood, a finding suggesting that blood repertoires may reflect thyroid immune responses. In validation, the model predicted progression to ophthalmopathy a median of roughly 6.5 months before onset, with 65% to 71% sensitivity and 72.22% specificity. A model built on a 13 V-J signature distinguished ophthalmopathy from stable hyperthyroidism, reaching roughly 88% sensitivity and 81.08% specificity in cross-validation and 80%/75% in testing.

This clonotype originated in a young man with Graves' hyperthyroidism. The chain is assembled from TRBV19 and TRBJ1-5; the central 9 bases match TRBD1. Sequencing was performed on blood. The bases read TGTGCCACGCAATACAGGGGGCGCGATCAGCCCCAGCATTTT. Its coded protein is CATQYRGRDQPQHF.